This T cell receptor beta chain was identified in a study of blood T cells in healthy people across ages. The study's findings and limits: Among T cells, TCR beta diversity per million cells dropped roughly linearly as age rose. More naive CD4+ cells and higher diversity marked long-lived donors relative to aged donors.

There are a few counts of this clonotype. Antigen specificity is unknown. About 10 milliliters was the volume of peripheral blood drawn from each donor. Every sample yielded at least 6.5 million isolated PBMCs. Germline CDR1 and CDR2: SGHDT and YYEEEE. The V end was cut by 4 bases, the J end by 6 bases, with 16 bases between. CDR3 size: 14 residues. PCR was performed a second time for about 6 to 12 cycles using a sample-barcoded 5' primer and a J-beta primer mix. TCRdb reprocessed the 5' RACE reads via MiXCR and lists one record per CDR3 protein. In the table there are approximately 730,000 distinct CDR3 sequences, around half of which are singletons.

Sequenced material: blood. This sequence joins TRBV5-6 and TRBJ1-2; D possibly corresponds to TRBD1 (5 bases). This clonotype was obtained from a man aged 80 or over in good health. The CDR3 loop reads CASSGGKGMDGYTF. The CDR3 DNA follows: TGTGCCAGCAGCGGGGGTAAGGGTATGGATGGCTACACCTTC.